These 12 T cell receptor beta chains came from one sample sequenced in a study of blood T cell repertoires in COVID-19. Measured with immunoSEQ multiplex PCR; TCRdb has only the in-frame clones, and not every one. The table shows 95,000 to 150,000 clones, with about 79% occurring only once. Sequenced material: peripheral blood. The source is a man in his sixties or seventies with acute or convalescent COVID-19.

J is TRBJ1-2 and V is TRBV20-1; the D is unclear. Looked up from germline, CDR1 is DFQATT and CDR2 is SNEGSKA (reference sequence). Deletions cut 6 bases from V and 1 base from J, with 6 bases between. CDR3 length equals 11 residues. The DNA of the CDR3 is TGCAGTGCCTCGGGTAACTATGGCTACACCTTC. Its translation is CSASGNYGYTF.

V gene TRBV30 combines with J gene TRBJ1-5; tentatively, D is TRBD1 (6 bases). Germline values: CDR1 GTSNPN, CDR2 SVGIG (reference sequence). The V end was cut by 4 bases, the J end by 2 bases, with 9 bases between. The CDR3 contains 13 residues. The CDR3 bases are TGTGCCTGGACAGGACAGCGCAATCAGCCCCAGCATTTT. Translation: CAWTGQRNQPQHF.

The chain uses TRBV10-2 and TRBJ1-1, with D uncertain. The CDR3 has 14 amino acids. Trimming shortened V by 0 bases and J by 11 bases, and 16 bases separated the two germline ends. The germline V gene encodes CDR1 WSHSY and CDR2 SAAADI. CDR3 sequence reads: CASSESLRVLWAFF. CDR3 sequence (DNA): TGCGCCAGCAGTGAGTCTCTAAGAGTGTTGTGGGCTTTCTTT.

The chain is built from TRBV15 and TRBJ2-7; D is undetermined. Deletions cut 0 bases from V and 2 bases from J, with 5 bases between. CDR3 length: 13 residues. CDR1 and CDR2 from the germline V gene are LNHNV and YYDKDF (reference sequence). CDR3 coding DNA: TGTGCCACCAGCAGAGATTTTACCTACGAGCAGTACTTC. It encodes CATSRDFTYEQYF.

Here the CDR3 reads CASSLAGREGQYF. For the CDR3, the DNA is TGTGCCAGCAGCTTGGCGGGGAGGGAGGGGCAGTATTTT. The V call is TRBV5-4, the J call TRBJ2-3; 7 nucleotides align to TRBD2. This CDR3 comprises 13 residues. Germline V gene data show CDR1 as SGHNT and CDR2 as YYREEE (reference sequence). The J segment lost 11 bases and the V segment lost 0 bases, leaving 6 bases of the junction unmatched.

This rearrangement joins TRBV9 to TRBJ1-3, with 8 bases matching TRBD1. The CDR3 is 15 amino acids. V was clipped by 3 bases and J by 3 bases; unmatched bases: 5. Germline V gene sequence: CDR1 SGDLS, CDR2 YYNGEE. CDR3 sequence: CASSGQGMFGNTIYF. The CDR3 DNA is TGTGCCAGCAGCGGACAGGGGATGTTTGGAAACACCATATATTTT.

This chain connects TRBV9 to TRBJ1-2; 7 positions agree with TRBD1. The CDR3 loop spans 16 amino acids. From germline, CDR1 is SGDLS and CDR2 YYNGEE. J gave up 0 bases and V 0 bases, and 5 bases lay outside the gene matches. In DNA form, the CDR3 reads TGTGCCAGCAGCGTAGGGCGGGACAGTTCTAACTATGGCTACACCTTC. Its translation: CASSVGRDSSNYGYTF.

This chain links TRBV4-1 with TRBJ2-5, with 8 bases aligning to TRBD1. From germline, CDR1 is MGHRA and CDR2 YSYEKL. CDR3 size: 15 residues. Trimming cost V 5 bases and J 2 bases; bases outside gene matches: 7. The CDR3 DNA reads TGCGCCAGCAGCGACCGGGACAGGAATCAAGAGACCCAGTACTTC. Encoded protein: CASSDRDRNQETQYF.

The chain uses TRBV18 and TRBJ1-1, with 10 bases fitting TRBD1. There are 20 residues in the CDR3. With 3 bases clipped from V and 3 bases from J, the junction kept 19 bases outside the gene matches. Germline V lookup: CDR1 KGHSH, CDR2 LQKENI. The CDR3 DNA reads TGTGCCAGCTCACCGAGGAGACAGGGGGCTTTCCCTACCCCGGACACTGAAGCTTTCTTT. Translated: CASSPRRQGAFPTPDTEAFF.

This chain connects TRBV3-1 (or the pseudogene TRBV3-2) to TRBJ1-1; TRBD1 matches at 8 bases. V dropped 1 base and J dropped 14; count of bases not matched to a gene: 9. Per the germline V gene, CDR1 is LGHDT and CDR2 is YNNKEL (reference sequence). The CDR3 consists of 13 residues. The CDR3 DNA is TGTGCCAGCAGCCAAGGCCCGGGACAGGCGGCGTTCTTT. Its translation: CASSQGPGQAAFF.

The chain is built from TRBV9 and TRBJ1-5; maybe TRBD1 (5 bases). V was shortened by 0 bases and J by 6 bases, with 13 bases between the two germline ends. CDR1 SGDLS and CDR2 YYNGEE come from the germline V gene. The CDR3 runs to 15 residues. The CDR3 region is CASSVGGGDGQPQHF. DNA of the CDR3: TGTGCCAGCAGCGTAGGTGGGGGGGATGGTCAGCCCCAGCATTTT.

The chain employs TRBV7-2 and TRBJ2-6, with D unresolved. V lost 1 base to trimming and J lost 5 bases, with 6 bases between them. Germline-derived CDR1 and CDR2 are SGHTA and FQGNSA. The CDR3 extends over 14 amino acids. CDR3 bases: TGTGCCAGCAGCTTAGGGCCAAGGGCCAACGTCCTGACTTTC. It codes for CASSLGPRANVLTF.